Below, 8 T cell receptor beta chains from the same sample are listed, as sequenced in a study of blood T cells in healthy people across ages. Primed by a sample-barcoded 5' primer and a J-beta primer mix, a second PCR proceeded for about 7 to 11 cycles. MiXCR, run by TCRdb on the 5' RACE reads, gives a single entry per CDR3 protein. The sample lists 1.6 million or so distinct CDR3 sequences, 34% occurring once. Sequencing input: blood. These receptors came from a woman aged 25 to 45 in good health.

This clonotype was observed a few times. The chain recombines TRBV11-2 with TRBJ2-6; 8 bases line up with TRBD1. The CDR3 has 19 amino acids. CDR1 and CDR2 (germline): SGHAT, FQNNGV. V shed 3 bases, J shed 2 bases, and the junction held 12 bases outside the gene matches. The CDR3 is CASSFRTGSSGTGANVLTF. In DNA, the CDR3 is TGTGCCAGCAGCTTCCGGACAGGGTCTTCCGGGACTGGGGCCAACGTCCTGACTTTC.

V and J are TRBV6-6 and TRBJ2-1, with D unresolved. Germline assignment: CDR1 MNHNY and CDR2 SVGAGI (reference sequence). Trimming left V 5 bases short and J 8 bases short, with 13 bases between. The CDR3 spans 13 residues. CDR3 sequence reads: CASSAERIDEQFF. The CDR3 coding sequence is TGTGCCAGCAGTGCCGAGCGCATCGATGAGCAGTTCTTC.

Here the CDR3 DNA reads TGCAGTGCTAGAGTCGGGACCGACAGGGCCGGGGCTTTCTTT. This translates into CSARVGTDRAGAFF. The rearrangement uses TRBV20-1 and TRBJ1-1; 7 nucleotides align to TRBD1. V shed 1 base, J shed 11 bases, and the junction held 13 bases outside the gene matches. The CDR3 runs 14 residues. The V gene's germline CDR1 is DFQATT and CDR2 SNEGSKA (reference sequence).

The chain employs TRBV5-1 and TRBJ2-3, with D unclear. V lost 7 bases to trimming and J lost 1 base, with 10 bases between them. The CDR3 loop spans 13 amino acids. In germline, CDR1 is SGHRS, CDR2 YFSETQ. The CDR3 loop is CASWQDGTDTQYF. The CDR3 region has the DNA TGCGCCAGCTGGCAGGACGGCACAGATACGCAGTATTTT.

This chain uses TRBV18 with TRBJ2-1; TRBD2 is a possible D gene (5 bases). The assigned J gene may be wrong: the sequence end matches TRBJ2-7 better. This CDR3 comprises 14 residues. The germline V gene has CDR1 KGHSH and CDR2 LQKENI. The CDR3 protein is CASSASGSYNEQYF. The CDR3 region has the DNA TGTGCCAGCTCAGCCAGCGGCAGCTACAATGAGCAGTACTTC.

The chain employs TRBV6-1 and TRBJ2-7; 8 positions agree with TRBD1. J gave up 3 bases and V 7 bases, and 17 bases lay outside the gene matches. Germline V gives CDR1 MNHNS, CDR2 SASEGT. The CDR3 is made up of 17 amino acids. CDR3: CASNPTPLRTGSYEQYF. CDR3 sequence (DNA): TGTGCCAGCAACCCCACACCTCTCCGGACAGGGAGCTACGAGCAGTACTTC.

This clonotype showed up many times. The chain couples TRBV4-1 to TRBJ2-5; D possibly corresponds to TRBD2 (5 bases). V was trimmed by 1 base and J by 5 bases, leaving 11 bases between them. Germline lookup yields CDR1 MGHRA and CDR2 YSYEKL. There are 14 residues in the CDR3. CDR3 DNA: TGCGCCAGCAGCCAAGTAGGACTGGTGGAGACCCAGTACTTC. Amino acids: CASSQVGLVETQYF.

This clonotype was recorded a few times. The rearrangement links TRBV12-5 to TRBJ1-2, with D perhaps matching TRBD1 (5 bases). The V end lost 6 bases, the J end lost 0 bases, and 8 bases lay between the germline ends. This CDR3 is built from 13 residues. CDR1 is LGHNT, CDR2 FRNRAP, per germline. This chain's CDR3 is CASGGDANYGYTF. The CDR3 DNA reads TGTGCTAGTGGAGGGGATGCTAACTATGGCTACACCTTC.